There are a few counts of the clone carrying this TCR beta chain. Its antigen is as yet unknown. The source of the sample is a study of T-cell memory formation after mild COVID-19. The study, taken as a whole, reports: Clones contracting across day 15 to 85 had a balanced CD4/CD8 profile; later expanding clones leaned CD4+. Several responding clones turned up in pre-infection memory, indicating that cross-reactive memory may have taken part. In second-wave clones peaking day 37, SARS-CoV-2 specificity remained unconfirmed.

Per germline, CDR1 SGHTA and CDR2 FQGNSA. V lost 5 bases to trimming and J lost 4 bases, with 12 bases between them. The CDR3 consists of 13 residues. TCRdb reprocessed the 5' RACE reads via MiXCR and lists one record per CDR3 protein. The data hold 550,000 to 600,000 distinct CDR3 sequences, with about 20% observed a single time. The sequence came from an adult woman who had mild COVID-19 (a few samples of this study predate the infection). Cell type and time point are not known. The sequencing input was PBMCs or a T cell subset sorted from them (not recorded which). The V and J genes are TRBV7-2 and TRBJ2-7; D is ambiguous. The CDR3 bases are TGTGCCAGCAGCCCAGATTACATGTACGAGCAGTACTTC. It codes for CASSPDYMYEQYF.